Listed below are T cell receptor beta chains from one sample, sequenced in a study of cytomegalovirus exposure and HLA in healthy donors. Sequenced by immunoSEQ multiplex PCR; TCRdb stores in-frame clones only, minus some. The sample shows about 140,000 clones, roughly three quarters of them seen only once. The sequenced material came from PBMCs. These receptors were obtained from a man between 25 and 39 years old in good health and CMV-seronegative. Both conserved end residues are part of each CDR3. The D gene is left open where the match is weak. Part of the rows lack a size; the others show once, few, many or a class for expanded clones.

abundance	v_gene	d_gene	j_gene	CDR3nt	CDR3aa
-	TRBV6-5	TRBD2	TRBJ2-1	TGTGCCAGCAGTTGGCGACTAGCGGACCCCTACAATGAGCAGTTCTTC	CASSWRLADPYNEQFF
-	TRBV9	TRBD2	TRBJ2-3	TGTGCCAGCAGCGTAGGCCAGCGGGAGGCCACAGATACGCAGTATTTT	CASSVGQREATDTQYF
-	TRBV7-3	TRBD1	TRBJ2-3	TGTGCCAGCAGCCGGGACAGGGGTACAGATACGCAGTATTTT	CASSRDRGTDTQYF
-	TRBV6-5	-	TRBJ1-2	TGTGCCAGCAGTTACTCTCCGGACAGAGTTTATGGCTACACCTTC	CASSYSPDRVYGYTF
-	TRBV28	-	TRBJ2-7	TGTGCCAGCAGTTTAGGAGCGAACAAGGAGTACTTC	CASSLGANKEYF
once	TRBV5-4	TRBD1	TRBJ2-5	TGTGCCAGCAGCATACCCGGGACAGGGGGAGAGACCCAGTACTTC	CASSIPGTGGETQYF
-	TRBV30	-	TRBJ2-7	TGTGCCTGGAGACTTACAGGGCCTTGGCAGTACTTC	CAWRLTGPWQYF
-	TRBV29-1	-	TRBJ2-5	TGCAGCGTTGAAACAGCCTTCCAAGAGACCCAGTACTTC	CSVETAFQETQYF
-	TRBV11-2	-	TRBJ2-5	TGTGCCAGCAGCTCTGTTAAGAGGAGACGAGAGCAGTACTTC	CASSSVKRRREQYF
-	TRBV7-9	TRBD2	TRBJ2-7	TGTGCCAGCAGCTTCGAGGGAGGGCCTTTCGAGCAGTACTTC	CASSFEGGPFEQYF
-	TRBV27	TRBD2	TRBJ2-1	TGTGCCAGCAGTTTGGGGCTAGCGGGAGCCAGAGAGTTCTTC	CASSLGLAGAREFF
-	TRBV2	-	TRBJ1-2	TGTGCCAGCAGTGGAGACAGGCGCATCTCCTATGGCTACACCTTC	CASSGDRRISYGYTF
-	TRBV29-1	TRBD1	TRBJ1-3	TGCAGCGTTGAAGTGACAGGGGACAACACCATATATTTT	CSVEVTGDNTIYF
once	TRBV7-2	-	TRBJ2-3	TGTGCCAGCAGCCCTGAAATGGCTACGCAGTATTTT	CASSPEMATQYF
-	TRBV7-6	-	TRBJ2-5	TGTGCCAGCAGCTCGGTGGGCTATTCTGAGACCCAGTACTTC	CASSSVGYSETQYF
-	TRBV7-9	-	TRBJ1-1	TGTGCCAGCAGATTGGGACAACCGAACACTGAAGCTTTCTTT	CASRLGQPNTEAFF
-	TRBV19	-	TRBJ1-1	TGTGCCAGTAATCGGAACACTGAAGCTTTCTTT	CASNRNTEAFF
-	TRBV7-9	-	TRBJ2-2	TGTGCCAGCAGCTTAAGCAGCGACACCGGGGAGCTGTTTTTT	CASSLSSDTGELFF
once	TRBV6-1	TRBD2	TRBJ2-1	TGTGCCAGCAGTGAAGGGGTAGCGGGAGTGGATGAGCAGTTCTTC	CASSEGVAGVDEQFF
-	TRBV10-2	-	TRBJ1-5	TGCGCCAGCAGTGGAGCAGGGTCGGATCAGCCCCAGCATTTT	CASSGAGSDQPQHF
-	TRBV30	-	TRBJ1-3	TGTGCCTGGAGTGTACACTCCGTTAAGGGGGCTGGAAACACCATATATTTT	CAWSVHSVKGAGNTIYF
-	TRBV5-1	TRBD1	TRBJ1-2	TGCGCCAGCAGCTTGGCAGGACAGGCCCTGACCCGGGGCTACACCTTC	CASSLAGQALTRGYTF
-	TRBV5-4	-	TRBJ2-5	TGTGCCAGCAGCTTGGACCGCCGGGAGACCCAGTACTTC	CASSLDRRETQYF
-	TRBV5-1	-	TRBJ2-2	TGCGCCAGCAGGGGTGTGGAGGGGACCGGGGAGCTGTTTTTT	CASRGVEGTGELFF
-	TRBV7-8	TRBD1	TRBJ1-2	TGTGCCAGCAGCTCGGACAGGGGGCTCGGCTACACCTTC	CASSSDRGLGYTF
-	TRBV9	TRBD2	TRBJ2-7	TGTGCCAGCAGCAGGGGGAGTAGCGGGATGGGTTACGAGCAGTACTTC	CASSRGSSGMGYEQYF
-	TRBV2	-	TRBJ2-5	TGTGCCAGCAGTGAACCCACAGATAAAGAGACCCAGTACTTC	CASSEPTDKETQYF
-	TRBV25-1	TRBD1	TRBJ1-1	TGTGCCAGCAGTGAACGCAGGGGGCCGACAAACACTGAAGCTTTCTTT	CASSERRGPTNTEAFF
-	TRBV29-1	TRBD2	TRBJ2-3	TGCAGCGGGGGACTAGCGGGACCCACAGATACGCAGTATTTT	CSGGLAGPTDTQYF
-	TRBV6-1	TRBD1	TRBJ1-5	TGTGCCAGCAGTGCTCAACAGGGGGCTTACAATCAGCCCCAGCATTTT	CASSAQQGAYNQPQHF
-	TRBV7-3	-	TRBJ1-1	TGTGCCAGCAGCGTTCAGGGGAGTGATACTGAAGCTTTCTTT	CASSVQGSDTEAFF
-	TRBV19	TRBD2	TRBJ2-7	TGTGCCAGTAGTATGGCTAGCGGCTACGAGCAGTACTTC	CASSMASGYEQYF
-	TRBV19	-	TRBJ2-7	TGTGCCAGTAGTATCATCGGCTACGAGCAGTACTTC	CASSIIGYEQYF
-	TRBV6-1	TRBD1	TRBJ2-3	TGTGCCAGCAGGCTAGGACAGGGGGCAGATACGCAGTATTTT	CASRLGQGADTQYF
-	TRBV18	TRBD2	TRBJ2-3	TGTGCCAGCTCACCCTCGGGACTAGCGGGGCGCACAGATACGCAGTATTTT	CASSPSGLAGRTDTQYF
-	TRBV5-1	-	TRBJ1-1	TGCGCCAGCAGCTTGGGTCAGGGGCTCATCACTGAAGCTTTCTTT	CASSLGQGLITEAFF
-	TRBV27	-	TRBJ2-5	TGTGCCAGCAGTTTATTCAGGGGGGAAGAGACCCAGTACTTC	CASSLFRGEETQYF
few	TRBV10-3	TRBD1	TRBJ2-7	TGTGCCATCCGAAGGGGACAGGGGGCCTACGAGCAGTACTTC	CAIRRGQGAYEQYF
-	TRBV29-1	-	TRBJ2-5	TGCAGCGTTGAAGGGGGGGTTATCCGAGAGACCCAGTACTTC	CSVEGGVIRETQYF
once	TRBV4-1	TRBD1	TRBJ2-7	TGCGCCAGCAGCCAAGGACAGGGGTCCACCTACGAGCAGTACTTC	CASSQGQGSTYEQYF
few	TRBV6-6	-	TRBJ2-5	TGTGCCAGCAGTTACTTCTCCCCGGACAACCAAGAGACCCAGTACTTC	CASSYFSPDNQETQYF
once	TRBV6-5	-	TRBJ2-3	TGTGCCAGCAGCTCCTCGATGGCGGAGTTAGATACGCACTATTTT	CASSSSMAELDTHYF